The 20 T cell receptor beta chains below come from one sample, sequenced in a study of blood T cells in healthy people across ages. A second about 7 to 11 cycle PCR used barcoded and J-beta primers. TCRdb used MiXCR to reprocess the 5' RACE reads, holding one entry per CDR3 protein. The data show roughly 1,500,000 distinct CDR3 sequences, with approximately 42% seen just once and approximately 7.9% held by the top ten. The specimen sequenced was blood. All receptors come from a woman under 30 in good health.

This clonotype was detected a few times. The rearrangement links TRBV20-1 to TRBJ1-6; 10 bases match TRBD1. The CDR3 runs to 14 residues. CDR1 DFQATT and CDR2 SNEGSKA come from the germline V gene (reference sequence). The trim removed 7 bases at V and 9 bases at J, leaving 9 bases unmatched. CDR3 nucleotide sequence: TGCAGTGTTCCGGGACAGGGGCACGTTTCACCCCTCCACTTT. Residues: CSVPGQGHVSPLHF.

The chain links TRBV28 to TRBJ2-4, with 8 bases matching TRBD1. Trimming removed 3 bases from V and 13 bases from J; junction bases left unmatched: 17. CDR1 and CDR2 (germline): MDHEN, SYDVKM. This CDR3 comprises 16 residues. The CDR3: CASSFVYGTGFGEQYF. CDR3 nucleotides: TGTGCCAGCAGTTTTGTCTACGGGACAGGTTTTGGGGAGCAGTACTTC.

In its sample, this clonotype was seen a few times. The rearrangement links TRBV20-1 to TRBJ1-1; D possibly corresponds to TRBD1 (6 bases). Trimming removed 3 bases at V and 4 bases at J, with 18 bases between. The CDR3 loop spans 15 amino acids. Germline assignment: CDR1 DFQATT and CDR2 SNEGSKA (reference sequence). CDR3 coding DNA: TGCAGTGCTAGGGTCCCGGACAGTCGGAGCACTGAAGCTTTCTTT. Translated: CSARVPDSRSTEAFF.

This clonotype has more than one count but fewer than ten. The chain recombines TRBV29-1 with TRBJ2-3; D unclear. The ends were cut back, 4 bases at V and 8 bases at J, with 10 bases in the middle. This CDR3 region has 11 residues. Per germline, CDR1 SQVTM and CDR2 ANQGSEA. CDR3 residues: CSVVSETTQYF. CDR3 DNA: TGCAGCGTTGTTTCGGAAACTACGCAGTATTTT.

The V gene is TRBV27, the J gene TRBJ1-1; 9 bases fit TRBD1. The V gene's germline CDR1 is MNHEY and CDR2 SMNVEV (reference sequence). The trim removed 7 bases at V and 1 base at J, leaving 7 bases unmatched. This CDR3 has 15 residues. CDR3 nucleotides: TGTGCCAGCAATAAACCGGGACAGGGGAACACTGAAGCTTTCTTT. This gives the protein CASNKPGQGNTEAFF.

V and J are TRBV20-1 and TRBJ2-2; D perhaps matches TRBD1 (6 bases). The CDR3 spans 14 residues. With 2 bases removed from V and 5 bases from J, the gap between germline ends came to 12 bases. Germline V gene lookup returns CDR1 DFQATT and CDR2 SNEGSKA (reference sequence). DNA for the CDR3: TGCAGTGCTAGAAGGGGGTTCGAAACCGGGGAGCTGTTTTTT. Protein product: CSARRGFETGELFF.

This chain joins TRBV5-1 and TRBJ1-2; possibly TRBD1 for D (6 bases). Per germline, CDR1 SGHRS and CDR2 YFSETQ. V dropped 0 bases and J dropped 3 bases, with 15 bases sitting between them. The CDR3 is 16 residues long. The CDR3 reads CASSLDGGQNYYGYTF. CDR3 nucleotide sequence: TGCGCCAGCAGCTTGGACGGGGGGCAAAATTACTATGGCTACACCTTC.

The sample holds many counts of this clonotype. For the CDR3, the DNA is TGTGCCAGCAGCTTTCGTAATCTCGGGGCCAACGTCCTGACTTTC. The encoded protein is CASSFRNLGANVLTF. V is TRBV5-6 and J is TRBJ2-6; D is unresolved. Germline values: CDR1 SGHDT, CDR2 YYEEEE. Trimming took off 2 bases at V and 4 bases at J, with 10 bases between the two ends. The CDR3 extends over 15 amino acids.

This clonotype was seen a handful of times. The V call is TRBV7-2, the J call TRBJ2-7; D is unclear. Germline V gene sequence: CDR1 SGHTA, CDR2 FQGNSA. The CDR3 runs 18 residues. V was pared by 2 bases and J by 0 bases, with 20 bases between. The DNA for the CDR3 is TGTGCCAGCAGCTTAACTAAGGACGGCGCCTCTTTCTCCTACGAGCAGTACTTC. It yields the protein CASSLTKDGASFSYEQYF.

This clonotype was seen more than once but under ten times. The chain carries TRBV18 and TRBJ2-1; possibly TRBD2 for D (6 bases). Trimming left V 3 bases short and J 6 bases short, with 9 bases between. Germline CDR1 reads KGHSH; CDR2 reads LQKENI. The CDR3 sequence is 13 residues long. The CDR3 reads CASSPFSGNEQFF. The CDR3 bases are TGTGCCAGCTCACCTTTTAGCGGCAATGAGCAGTTCTTC.

The V gene is TRBV20-1, the J gene TRBJ2-7, with TRBD1 matching over 8 bases. In germline, CDR1 is DFQATT, CDR2 SNEGSKA (reference sequence). CDR3 length equals 12 residues. The junction had 5 bases not matched to a gene; V was cut back by 7 bases and J by 3 bases. DNA for the CDR3: TGCAGTGGCGCAGGGGGCTACTACGAGCAGTACTTC. As protein: CSGAGGYYEQYF.

With regard to this clonotype: An end of the junction does not agree with germline; a read error may underlie this. V usage is TRBV7-2 and J usage is TRBJ2-4; no firm D call. The DNA end favors TRBJ2-7, so the J call may be wrong. The CDR3 has 12 amino acids. CDR1 is SGHTA and CDR2 is FQGNSA in the germline V gene. The CDR3 DNA follows: TGTGACAGCAGCTTGATTTCCCACGAGCAGTACTTC. Translated: CDSSLISHEQYF.

A single count supports this clonotype. The J gene is TRBJ2-1, the V gene TRBV12-3 or TRBV12-4; D may be TRBD1 (5 bases). The germline V and J ends were trimmed by 6 bases and 3 bases, with 12 bases remaining between them. The CDR3 extends over 14 amino acids. The CDR3: CASSVQGNYNEQFF. The CDR3 DNA is TGTGCCAGCAGCGTGCAGGGAAACTACAATGAGCAGTTCTTC.

This clonotype was seen only a few times. J is TRBJ1-2 and V is TRBV4-1; possible D gene TRBD1, 6 bases. The CDR3 consists of 16 residues. Germline lookup yields CDR1 MGHRA and CDR2 YSYEKL. Deletions cut 1 base from V and 7 bases from J, with 19 bases between. Here the CDR3 reads CASSQVNNQQGGGYTF. The CDR3, as DNA: TGCGCCAGCAGCCAAGTGAATAATCAACAGGGTGGTGGCTACACCTTC.

The gene calls are TRBV6-1 and TRBJ1-1; D is uncertain. V shed 7 bases and J shed 4 bases, with 13 bases lying between them. Per germline, CDR1 MNHNS and CDR2 SASEGT. This CDR3 contains 13 residues. In DNA form, the CDR3 reads TGTGCCAGCAAGAGGGCTTTGAGCACTGAAGCTTTCTTT. Encoded protein: CASKRALSTEAFF.

This clonotype was seen a handful of times. This sequence joins TRBV27 and TRBJ1-6; 8 bases agree with TRBD1. The CDR3 loop spans 16 amino acids. V lost 6 bases to trimming and J lost 5 bases; unmatched junction nucleotides: 9. Germline V gene lookup returns CDR1 MNHEY and CDR2 SMNVEV (reference sequence). The CDR3 DNA follows: TGTGCCAGCAGCCCATTAATGACAGGGGATAATTCACCCCTCCACTTT. The encoded protein is CASSPLMTGDNSPLHF.

The rearrangement joins TRBV15 to TRBJ2-1, with 8 bases that match TRBD1. Germline-derived CDR1 and CDR2 are LNHNV and YYDKDF (reference sequence). With 1 base clipped from V and 2 bases from J, the junction kept 13 bases outside the gene matches. The CDR3 is 19 amino acids. The CDR3 spells CATSRVQGAEGNTYNEQFF. The CDR3 bases are TGTGCCACCAGCAGAGTCCAGGGGGCTGAGGGAAACACCTACAATGAGCAGTTCTTC.

The chain links TRBV20-1 to TRBJ2-7, with 9 bases lining up with TRBD2. The trim removed 1 base at V and 3 bases at J, leaving 4 bases unmatched. This CDR3 comprises 14 residues. The germline gives CDR1 DFQATT, CDR2 SNEGSKA (reference sequence). The CDR3 reads CSARGRGGGYEQYF. The CDR3 nucleotides are TGCAGTGCTAGAGGGCGGGGGGGCGGCTACGAGCAGTACTTC.

In this sample, this clonotype turned up many times. The V and J genes are TRBV5-1 and TRBJ1-2; tentative D call: TRBD1 (5 bases). Germline lookup yields CDR1 SGHRS and CDR2 YFSETQ. The CDR3 is made up of 15 amino acids. V was clipped by 0 bases and J by 3 bases, with 12 bases between them. CDR3 sequence (DNA): TGCGCCAGCAGCTTGGATGGAGGGGATGACTATGGCTACACCTTC. The encoded protein is CASSLDGGDDYGYTF.

This clonotype has a handful of counts. J is TRBJ2-7 and V is TRBV7-9; TRBD1 matches 9 bases. Losses at the gene ends were 3 bases for V and 3 bases for J; bases not matched to a gene: 9. The germline gives CDR1 SEHNR, CDR2 FQNEAQ (reference sequence). The CDR3 contains 16 residues. The CDR3 coding sequence is TGTGCCAGCAGCTTGGGGACAGGGACAATGATCTACGAGCAGTACTTC. It translates to CASSLGTGTMIYEQYF.